Following are 30 T cell receptor beta chains from one sample sequenced in a study of OX40 agonist ivuxolimab in advanced cancers. Produced via immunoSEQ multiplex PCR; TCRdb's table is partial and in-frame only. There are fewer than 100,000 clones in the sample; about 83% occur only once, and 0.5% to 0.55% lies in the top ten. The starting material was CD4+ or CD8+ T cells sorted from blood, obtained in a trial of the OX40 agonist ivuxolimab. The receptors come from an adult with an advanced solid tumor such as melanoma, head and neck, liver or kidney cancer.

The chain combines TRBV19 with TRBJ2-1, with D possibly TRBD2 on 6 matching bases. The CDR3 runs to 13 residues. Germline lookup yields CDR1 LNHDA and CDR2 SQIVND (reference sequence). Trimming removed 5 bases from V and 7 bases from J, with 12 bases in between. The DNA of the CDR3 is TGTGCCAGTAGTGCCCTCGGGGGAAATGAGCAGTTCTTC. Its protein product is CASSALGGNEQFF. The variable domain in full, completed from reference TRBV19 and TRBJ2-1, reads DGGITQSPKYLFRKEGQNVTLSCEQNLNHDAMYWYRQDPGQGLRLIYYSQIVNDFQKGDIAEGYSVSREKKESFPLTVTSAQKNPTAFYLCASSALGGNEQFFGPGTRLTVL.

V usage is TRBV18 and J usage is TRBJ2-3; tentatively, D is TRBD2 (5 bases). V was pared by 1 base and J by 0 bases, with 14 bases between. Germline loops: CDR1 KGHSH, CDR2 LQKENI. The CDR3 runs to 17 residues. The DNA of the CDR3 is TGTGCCAGCTCACCACGTGTACTAGTCGGTAGCACAGATACGCAGTATTTT. Translating gives CASSPRVLVGSTDTQYF.

The rearrangement links TRBV7-2 to TRBJ1-5, with D uncertain. CDR3 length: 16 amino acids. Trimming stripped 1 base from V and 3 bases from J, with 13 bases between. The germline V gene has CDR1 SGHTA and CDR2 FQGNSA. CDR3 protein: CASSLVGTVVNQPQHF. The CDR3 coding sequence is TGTGCCAGCAGCTTAGTAGGTACAGTAGTCAATCAGCCCCAGCATTTT.

This CDR3 reads CASSPSGGAETQYF. For the CDR3, the DNA is TGTGCCAGCAGCCCTAGTGGGGGGGCCGAGACCCAGTACTTC. V and J are TRBV5-4 and TRBJ2-5; possibly TRBD2 for D (7 bases). V gave up 4 bases and J gave up 5 bases, with 15 bases separating them. The length of the CDR3 is 14 residues. Germline lookup yields CDR1 SGHNT and CDR2 YYREEE (reference sequence).

The chain couples TRBV10-3 to TRBJ2-7, with 7 bases that match TRBD1. The CDR3 length is 11 residues. Germline CDR1 ENHRY, CDR2 SYGVKD. After removal of 8 bases from V and 8 bases from J, the junction contained 6 bases not matched to a gene. The CDR3 sequence is CAIYSGGQQYF. The DNA of the CDR3 is TGTGCCATCTATTCAGGGGGACAGCAGTACTTC.

This clone was observed a few times. This chain uses TRBV2 with TRBJ2-7, with D possibly TRBD1 on 6 matching bases. Germline V lookup: CDR1 SNHLY, CDR2 FYNNEI. There are 12 residues in the CDR3. V lost 8 bases and J 8 bases, leaving 16 bases between the germline ends. This chain's CDR3 is CASLRQVDKQYF. CDR3 sequence (DNA): TGTGCCAGCCTACGACAGGTAGATAAGCAGTACTTC.

The chain is built from TRBV6-1 and TRBJ2-3; perhaps TRBD2 as D (6 bases). This CDR3 is 14 amino acids long. The V and J ends lost 4 bases and 1 base respectively, with 9 bases between them. The germline V gene has CDR1 MNHNS and CDR2 SASEGT. In DNA form, the CDR3 reads TGTGCCAGCAGTGGGGGACTCCGCACAGATACGCAGTATTTT. Translated: CASSGGLRTDTQYF.

This clone was recorded only once. As DNA, the CDR3 is TGTGCCAGCAGTTTATTGGGGGGGGAGAACGAGCAGTACTTC. Translating it yields CASSLLGGENEQYF. This sequence joins TRBV6-5 and TRBJ2-5; 7 bases agree with TRBD2. TRBJ2-7 matches the DNA end more closely, so the J call is doubtful. The germline V gene encodes CDR1 MNHEY and CDR2 SVGAGI. This CDR3 is 14 amino acids long.

V and J are TRBV6-1 and TRBJ1-4, with 7 bases identical to TRBD1. There are 14 residues in the CDR3. Per germline, CDR1 MNHNS and CDR2 SASEGT. The J segment lost 10 bases and the V segment lost 4 bases, leaving 9 bases of the junction unmatched. This CDR3 reads CASSVTGARGKLFF. CDR3 DNA: TGTGCCAGCAGTGTTACAGGGGCTCGCGGAAAACTGTTTTTT.

The chain combines TRBV6-1 with TRBJ1-1; 8 nucleotides agree with TRBD1. Unmatched junction bases numbered 15, after V lost 4 bases and J lost 5 bases. CDR1 and CDR2 from the germline V gene are MNHNS and SASEGT. CDR3 length equals 17 residues. The CDR3 reads CASSAAPPDRAITEAFF. The CDR3 nucleotides are TGTGCCAGCAGTGCCGCGCCTCCGGACAGGGCGATAACTGAAGCTTTCTTT.

The rearrangement links TRBV15 to TRBJ1-1, with D perhaps matching TRBD1 (5 bases). This CDR3 is 14 amino acids long. V lost 4 bases and J lost 5, with 14 bases in between. Germline lookup yields CDR1 LNHNV and CDR2 YYDKDF (reference sequence). The CDR3 sequence: CATSKSMGETEAFF. The CDR3, as DNA: TGTGCCACCAGCAAATCTATGGGGGAGACTGAAGCTTTCTTT.

The chain couples TRBV7-5 to TRBJ1-3. TRBV7-5 is tagged as a pseudogene. CDR3 length: 16 amino acids. The CDR3 DNA reads as TGTGCCAGAAGCTTAAACGGTGAGGACTCTGGAAACACCATATATTTT. Encoded protein: CARSLNGEDSGNTIYF.

This chain links TRBV7-3 with TRBJ2-2; possibly TRBD2 for D (5 bases). V was clipped by 5 bases and J by 4 bases, with 11 bases between them. The CDR3 has 14 amino acids. The germline V gene encodes CDR1 SGHTA and CDR2 FQGTGA. The CDR3 region is CASSPDFPTGELFF. The CDR3, as DNA: TGTGCCAGCAGCCCGGACTTTCCCACCGGGGAGCTGTTTTTT.

This chain links TRBV6-6 with TRBJ2-2; 9 bases are a match to TRBD1. Looked up from germline, CDR1 is MNHNY and CDR2 is SVGAGI (reference sequence). The CDR3 is 15 residues long. The V segment lost 6 bases and the J segment 8 bases; nucleotides outside the gene matches: 10. DNA of the CDR3: TGTGCCAGCAGGCGCGGGACAGGGAAATCGGGGGAGCTGTTTTTT. It translates to CASRRGTGKSGELFF.

The CDR3 DNA sequence: TGTGCCAGCAGCTGGGTGACAGGGGCATCGGGTGGCTACACCTTC. Translation: CASSWVTGASGGYTF. The chain is built from TRBV5-5 and TRBJ1-2, with 8 nucleotides matching TRBD1. J gave up 7 bases and V 3 bases, and 11 bases lay outside the gene matches. The CDR3 loop spans 15 amino acids. Germline V gene data show CDR1 as SGHKS and CDR2 as YYEKEE (reference sequence).

The V gene is TRBV5-1, the J gene TRBJ2-7; no clear D. Germline CDR1 is SGHRS and CDR2 is YFSETQ. This CDR3 contains 14 residues. V dropped 5 bases and J dropped 0 bases, with 12 bases sitting between them. CDR3 amino acids: CASRPTTSSYEQYF. The CDR3 DNA is TGCGCCAGCAGACCCACAACCAGCTCCTACGAGCAGTACTTC.

This sequence joins TRBV5-4 and TRBJ2-2, with a tentative D call TRBD1 (5 bases). The ends were cut back, 4 bases at V and 2 bases at J, with 12 bases in the middle. CDR1 SGHNT and CDR2 YYREEE come from the germline V gene (reference sequence). The CDR3 consists of 15 residues. The DNA of the CDR3 is TGTGCCAGCAGCACTGACAGCTTTAACACCGGGGAGCTGTTTTTT. This translates into CASSTDSFNTGELFF.

The chain combines TRBV11-3 with TRBJ2-2; 7 bases map to TRBD2. Trimming removed 5 bases from V and 8 bases from J; junction bases left unmatched: 2. The CDR3 is 12 residues long. CDR1 is SGHNT and CDR2 is YENEEA in the germline V gene. CDR3 protein: CASSLSGGELFF. The CDR3 DNA reads TGTGCCAGCAGCCTTAGCGGGGGGGAGCTGTTTTTT. The complete variable domain, with remaining parts taken from reference TRBV11-3 and TRBJ2-2, reads EAGVVQSPRYKIIEKKQPVAFWCNPISGHNTLYWYLQNLGQGPELLIRYENEEAVDDSQLPKDRFSAERLKGVDSTLKIQPAELGDSAVYLCASSLSGGELFFGEGSRLTVL.

The chain recombines TRBV5-4 with TRBJ1-4, with a tentative D call TRBD1 (5 bases). V lost 5 bases to trimming and J lost 4 bases, with 18 bases between them. The CDR3 totals 16 residues. Germline V gene sequence: CDR1 SGHNT, CDR2 YYREEE (reference sequence). For the CDR3, the DNA is TGTGCCAGCAGTCTATTTGCGGGGCCGGTTAATGAAAAACTGTTTTTT. Translating gives CASSLFAGPVNEKLFF.

The gene calls are TRBV5-1 and TRBJ2-2; D might be TRBD1 or TRBD2, each matching 5 bases. Germline CDR1 reads SGHRS; CDR2 reads YFSETQ. V lost 4 bases and J lost 0, with 10 bases in between. The CDR3 covers 15 residues. Here the CDR3 reads CASSRGSANTGELFF. CDR3 in DNA: TGCGCCAGCAGCAGGGGTAGCGCGAACACCGGGGAGCTGTTTTTT. Variable domain in full (rest from reference TRBV5-1 and TRBJ2-2): KAGVTQTPRYLIKTRGQQVTLSCSPISGHRSVSWYQQTPGQGLQFLFEYFSETQRNKGNFPGRFSGRQFSNSRSEMNVSTLELGDSALYLCASSRGSANTGELFFGEGSRLTVL.

The chain uses TRBV5-1 and TRBJ2-6; D not resolved. The CDR3 runs to 14 residues. Trimming shortened V by 4 bases and J by 2 bases, and 7 bases separated the two germline ends. CDR1 is SGHRS, CDR2 YFSETQ, per germline. The CDR3 coding sequence is TGCGCCAGCAGCATGGGCCCTGGGGCCAACGTCCTGACTTTC. Its translation is CASSMGPGANVLTF.

The chain couples TRBV29-1 to TRBJ2-1; D is uncertain. Germline V CDR1 and CDR2: SQVTM, ANQGSEA. The CDR3 runs to 13 residues. Trimming left V 2 bases short and J 1 base short, with 6 bases between. CDR3 nucleotides: TGCAGCGTTGAATGGCAATCCTACAATGAGCAGTTCTTC. Translated: CSVEWQSYNEQFF.

The chain links TRBV7-9 to TRBJ1-2; D is perhaps TRBD1 (5 bases). Between the trimmed V and J ends, which lost 7 bases and 0 bases, there was a span of 18 bases. Germline CDR1 and CDR2: SEHNR and FQNEAQ (reference sequence). The CDR3 runs to 16 residues. DNA for the CDR3: TGTGCCAGCACCCCCGGGGGTTCCCCTACTAACTATGGCTACACCTTC. This sequence encodes CASTPGGSPTNYGYTF. Based on the CDR3 plus reference TRBV7-9 and TRBJ1-2, the full variable domain is DTGVSQNPRHKITKRGQNVTFRCDPISEHNRLYWYRQTLGQGPEFLTYFQNEAQLEKSRLLSDRFSAERPKGSFSTLEIQRTEQGDSAMYLCASTPGGSPTNYGYTFGSGTRLTVV.

CDR3 residues: CASSPVGGLMYEQYF. The CDR3 region has the DNA TGTGCCAGCAGCCCGGTTGGGGGCCTCATGTACGAGCAGTACTTC. The chain has TRBV7-2 and TRBJ2-7; perhaps TRBD1 as D (6 bases). The germline CDR1 and CDR2 sequences are SGHTA and FQGNSA. The CDR3 loop spans 15 amino acids. V lost 5 bases and J lost 4, with 18 bases in between.

CDR3 residues: CASRTENYGYTF. The CDR3 DNA follows: TGTGCCAGTCGCACTGAGAACTATGGCTACACCTTC. V and J are TRBV19 and TRBJ1-2, with D hard to call. Between the trimmed V and J ends, which lost 8 bases and 2 bases, there was a span of 9 bases. The CDR3 is 12 residues long. The germline CDR1 and CDR2 sequences are LNHDA and SQIVND (reference sequence). Based on the CDR3 plus reference TRBV19 and TRBJ1-2, the full variable domain is DGGITQSPKYLFRKEGQNVTLSCEQNLNHDAMYWYRQDPGQGLRLIYYSQIVNDFQKGDIAEGYSVSREKKESFPLTVTSAQKNPTAFYLCASRTENYGYTFGSGTRLTVV.

This rearrangement joins TRBV2 to TRBJ2-1, with D unclear. Per germline, CDR1 SNHLY and CDR2 FYNNEI. The CDR3 is 13 residues long. V lost 6 bases, J lost 0 bases, and 6 bases lay in between. The CDR3 coding sequence is TGTGCCAGCAGGAGTGGCTCCTACAATGAGCAGTTCTTC. Translated: CASRSGSYNEQFF. The full variable domain, its missing parts supplied by reference TRBV2 and TRBJ2-1, is EPEVTQTPSHQVTQMGQEVILRCVPISNHLYFYWYRQILGQKVEFLVSFYNNEISEKSEIFDDQFSVERPDGSNFTLKIRSTKLEDSAMYFCASRSGSYNEQFFGPGTRLTVL.

The chain employs TRBV29-1 and TRBJ2-5; 7 bases line up with TRBD1. Germline V lookup: CDR1 SQVTM, CDR2 ANQGSEA. There are 12 residues in the CDR3. The trim removed 4 bases at V and 3 bases at J, leaving 2 bases unmatched. Here the CDR3 reads CSVGQGEETQYF. The CDR3 bases are TGCAGCGTTGGTCAGGGGGAAGAGACCCAGTACTTC.

The chain uses TRBV18 and TRBJ2-3, with D unclear. Germline-derived CDR1 and CDR2 are KGHSH and LQKENI. V lost 2 bases to trimming and J lost 5 bases, with 11 bases between them. The CDR3 consists of 14 residues. The CDR3: CASSPRVLGDTQYF. In DNA, the CDR3 is TGTGCCAGCTCACCAAGGGTGCTCGGAGATACGCAGTATTTT.

The chain carries TRBV7-9 and TRBJ1-4, with 11 bases lining up with TRBD1. V lost 6 bases, J lost 8 bases, and 8 bases stayed unmatched. CDR1 and CDR2 (germline): SEHNR, FQNEAQ (reference sequence). The CDR3 spans 15 residues. CDR3 region: CASRPSGTGGEKLFF. Here the CDR3 DNA reads TGTGCCAGCAGGCCTTCCGGGACAGGGGGGGAAAAACTGTTTTTT.

The genes are TRBV5-1 and TRBJ1-1; TRBD1 might be the D (5 bases). Germline V gene data show CDR1 as SGHRS and CDR2 as YFSETQ. Trimming cost V 3 bases and J 6 bases, with 18 bases left between them. The length of the CDR3 is 15 residues. Written as DNA, the CDR3 is TGCGCCAGCAGCTCCATCTCCCAGGGCGTCTCTGAAGCTTTCTTT. Residues: CASSSISQGVSEAFF.